These 29 T cell receptor beta chains share one sample of origin, sequenced in a study of cytomegalovirus exposure and HLA in healthy donors. Vbeta (60) and Jbeta (13) primers were used in the PCR. This table comes from immunoSEQ multiplex PCR, and its TCRdb copy is limited to in-frame clones, with some not included. The table includes approximately 100,000 clones, over 60% detected once. The source material was PBMCs. These receptors were taken from a female donor in good health and CMV-seropositive.

The J gene is TRBJ2-3, the V gene TRBV9; the match to TRBD2 covers 7 bases. With 4 bases clipped from V and 0 bases from J, the junction kept 5 bases outside the gene matches. Germline V gene data show CDR1 as SGDLS and CDR2 as YYNGEE. The CDR3 length is 15 residues. CDR3 coding DNA: TGTGCCAGCAGCCCCCGCGGGGGTAGCACAGATACGCAGTATTTT. This sequence encodes CASSPRGGSTDTQYF.

The rearrangement links TRBV7-2 to TRBJ1-6, with D maybe TRBD1 (5 bases). There are 16 residues in the CDR3. V was cut by 0 bases and J by 7 bases, with 13 bases left in between. CDR1 SGHTA and CDR2 FQGNSA come from the germline V gene. CDR3 protein: CASSLAQGLINSPLHF. The CDR3 region has the DNA TGTGCCAGCAGCTTAGCTCAGGGTCTAATAAATTCACCCCTCCACTTT.

This chain links TRBV7-2 with TRBJ1-2; 8 bases are a match to TRBD1. V was clipped by 4 bases and J by 6 bases; unmatched bases: 16. The CDR3 extends over 17 amino acids. The V gene's germline CDR1 is SGHTA and CDR2 FQGNSA. DNA of the CDR3: TGTGCCAGCAGCTCAGGGCCCCAATTCAGGGGGCAGGATGGCTACACCTTC. It translates to CASSSGPQFRGQDGYTF. Complete variable domain (other parts from reference TRBV7-2 and TRBJ1-2): GAGVSQSPSNKVTEKGKDVELRCDPISGHTALYWYRQSLGQGLEFLIYFQGNSAPDKSGLPSDRFSAERTGGSVSTLTIQRTQQEDSAVYLCASSSGPQFRGQDGYTFGSGTRLTVV.

The CDR3 nucleotides read TGTGCCAGCAGTGACAACCCTAGCGGGGGTTACAATGAGCAGTTCTTC. It yields the protein CASSDNPSGGYNEQFF. The chain employs TRBV6-4 and TRBJ2-1; 10 bases map to TRBD2. V trimming: 2 bases; J trimming: 4 bases; junction bases outside the gene matches: 5. In germline, CDR1 is MRHNA, CDR2 SNTAGT. The CDR3 length is 16 residues.

This chain joins TRBV21-1 and TRBJ2-6; TRBD1, the table's D call, was not compared with the DNA. TRBV21-1 is labeled a pseudogene. This CDR3 is 17 amino acids long. The CDR3 spells CASSPSGRRSGANGLTF. CDR3 sequence (DNA): TGTGCCAGCAGCCCGTCTGGCAGGCGGTCTGGGGCCAACGGCCTGACTTTC.

The V call is TRBV19, the J call TRBJ2-5, with 7 bases identical to TRBD1. The J call could be wrong; TRBJ2-7 is a better fit for the DNA end. The CDR3 extends over 12 amino acids. The germline gives CDR1 LNHDA, CDR2 SQIVND (reference sequence). The CDR3 region has the DNA TGTGCCAGTGGCGTACAGGGGTACGAGCAGTACTTC. This encodes CASGVQGYEQYF.

This clone was counted a few times. V is TRBV7-2 and J is TRBJ1-6, with 8 bases fitting TRBD1. The germline V gene has CDR1 SGHTA and CDR2 FQGNSA. CDR3 length equals 14 residues. The V gene end was trimmed by 2 bases and the J gene end by 15 bases; junction bases not matched to a gene: 9. DNA for the CDR3: TGTGCCAGCAGCTTACCGAAGACAGGGGAGGGCCTCCACTTT. Its translation is CASSLPKTGEGLHF.

The chain has TRBV11-3 and TRBJ2-3, with D maybe TRBD2 (5 bases). CDR3 length: 16 residues. CDR1 and CDR2 from the germline V gene are SGHNT and YENEEA. Trimming removed 1 base from V and 3 bases from J, with 14 bases in between. CDR3 sequence (DNA): TGTGCCAGCAGCTTAGGGTACCGGGAAGTGACAGATACGCAGTATTTT. This codes for CASSLGYREVTDTQYF.

The table lists this clone with a few counts. This rearrangement joins TRBV6-1 to TRBJ1-4, with unresolved D. The CDR3 contains 15 residues. The germline V and J ends were trimmed by 8 bases and 4 bases, with 17 bases remaining between them. Germline V gene lookup returns CDR1 MNHNS and CDR2 SASEGT. The CDR3 region has the DNA TGTGCCAGCCGACTCCTGGCAGCCCTTAATGAAAAACTGTTTTTT. Translated, it gives CASRLLAALNEKLFF.

This clone was seen a handful of times. The gene calls are TRBV5-4 and TRBJ2-5; a possible D gene is TRBD2 (5 bases). Germline V gene lookup returns CDR1 SGHNT and CDR2 YYREEE (reference sequence). Trimming cost V 0 bases and J 1 base, with 7 bases left between them. The CDR3 is made up of 14 amino acids. CDR3 residues: CASSLVGSQETQYF. CDR3 bases: TGTGCCAGCAGCTTGGTGGGGAGCCAAGAGACCCAGTACTTC.

The chain uses TRBV5-1 and TRBJ1-1, with 8 positions matching TRBD1. The germline gives CDR1 SGHRS, CDR2 YFSETQ. V lost 4 bases to trimming and J lost 4 bases; unmatched junction nucleotides: 9. This CDR3 comprises 15 residues. Written as DNA, the CDR3 is TGCGCCAGCAGCACTACGACAGGGGACCTCACTGAAGCTTTCTTT. Amino acids: CASSTTTGDLTEAFF.

The CDR3 nucleotides read TGCGCCAGCAGCCAAGCGGGACAGGGGGACTATGGCTACACCTTC. Protein product: CASSQAGQGDYGYTF. The chain links TRBV4-1 to TRBJ1-2, with 11 bases identical to TRBD1. J gave up 3 bases and V 1 base, and 1 base lay outside the gene matches. In germline, CDR1 is MGHRA, CDR2 YSYEKL. The CDR3 is made up of 15 amino acids.

The chain joins TRBV6-9 to TRBJ2-5; D is uncertain. CDR1 and CDR2 from the germline V gene are MNHGY and SVAAGI. Between the trimmed V and J ends, which lost 6 bases and 5 bases, there was a span of 7 bases. The length of the CDR3 is 11 residues. CDR3 nucleotide sequence: TGTGCCAGCAGCCCCGGGGAGACCCAGTACTTC. It codes for CASSPGETQYF.

This clone was seen only once. The chain links TRBV13 to TRBJ2-7; 8 positions match TRBD1. The trim removed 0 bases at V and 7 bases at J, leaving 5 bases unmatched. Germline values: CDR1 PRHDT, CDR2 FYEKMQ (reference sequence). CDR3 length: 14 amino acids. In DNA form, the CDR3 reads TGTGCCAGCAGCTTAGGCGGACAGGGCTGGGAGCAGTACTTC. Its translation is CASSLGGQGWEQYF.

The rearrangement joins TRBV6-1 to TRBJ2-5; D is perhaps TRBD2 (6 bases). Germline CDR1 is MNHNS and CDR2 is SASEGT. The CDR3 spans 16 residues. The V and J ends lost 0 bases and 4 bases respectively, with 15 bases between them. The chain's CDR3 is CASSEATLAKGETQYF. CDR3 sequence (DNA): TGTGCCAGCAGTGAAGCCACCCTAGCGAAGGGAGAGACCCAGTACTTC.

This sequence joins TRBV7-2 and TRBJ2-5; 12 bases agree with TRBD2. The J call is doubtful: the DNA matches TRBJ2-7 better. CDR1 SGHTA and CDR2 FQGNSA come from the germline V gene. This CDR3 has 19 amino acids. As DNA, the CDR3 is TGTGCCAGCAGCTTAGTTCCGGCACTAGCGGGAGGTCCCTCCTACGAGCAGTACTTC. Translated, it gives CASSLVPALAGGPSYEQYF.

The J gene is TRBJ2-5, the V gene TRBV5-4, with D tentatively TRBD2 (7 bases). This CDR3 comprises 14 residues. Trimming took off 4 bases at V and 6 bases at J, with 16 bases between the two ends. Germline V gene sequence: CDR1 SGHNT, CDR2 YYREEE (reference sequence). The CDR3 spells CASSDGGGPKTQYF. DNA for the CDR3: TGTGCCAGCAGCGATGGGGGGGGGCCAAAGACCCAGTACTTC.

This chain connects TRBV21-1 to TRBJ1-2; the table names TRBD1, a call not compared with the DNA. TRBV21-1 is given as a pseudogene. CDR3 size: 13 residues. CDR3 coding DNA: TGTGCCAGCAGCAAATGTGCAGGGAATGGCTACACCTTC. It yields the protein CASSKCAGNGYTF.

The CDR3 region is CASSSRDRGNTEAFF. The CDR3 bases are TGTGCCAGCAGCTCAAGAGACAGGGGGAACACTGAAGCTTTCTTT. The chain combines TRBV11-2 with TRBJ1-1, with TRBD1 identical over 8 bases. This CDR3 spans 15 amino acids. Trimming removed 4 bases from V and 1 base from J; junction bases left unmatched: 5. Germline V gene lookup returns CDR1 SGHAT and CDR2 FQNNGV.

The chain couples TRBV30 to TRBJ1-1; 7 bases map to TRBD1. Unmatched junction bases numbered 5, after V lost 0 bases and J lost 10 bases. The V gene's germline CDR1 is GTSNPN and CDR2 SVGIG (reference sequence). The CDR3 spans 12 residues. This chain's CDR3 is CAWSVQGNRAFF. The CDR3 bases are TGTGCCTGGAGTGTACAGGGGAACCGAGCTTTCTTT.

The chain uses TRBV10-3 and TRBJ1-1; 7 bases line up with TRBD1. Trimming cost V 5 bases and J 1 base; bases outside gene matches: 4. Germline V CDR1 and CDR2: ENHRY, SYGVKD. This CDR3 is built from 14 residues. In nucleotides, the CDR3 is TGTGCCATCAGTTCCGGGACAGAGAACACTGAAGCTTTCTTT. This encodes CAISSGTENTEAFF.

The chain recombines TRBV27 with TRBJ1-2, with 7 nucleotides matching TRBD1. The germline V gene encodes CDR1 MNHEY and CDR2 SMNVEV (reference sequence). The CDR3 is made up of 12 amino acids. Trimming removed 5 bases from V and 8 bases from J; junction bases left unmatched: 5. The CDR3 sequence is CASSDRVGGYTF. The DNA for the CDR3 is TGTGCCAGCAGTGACAGGGTGGGGGGCTACACCTTC.

This clone was seen just once. This chain uses TRBV10-3 with TRBJ2-5; 10 nucleotides align to TRBD1. The DNA end is more similar to TRBJ2-7, so the J call may be wrong. This CDR3 contains 14 residues. The germline V gene encodes CDR1 ENHRY and CDR2 SYGVKD. CDR3 nucleotide sequence: TGTGCCACCTCAGACAGGGGGCTCTCCTACGAGCAGTACTTC. Translating it yields CATSDRGLSYEQYF.

The chain uses TRBV2 and TRBJ1-2, with D maybe TRBD1 (5 bases). CDR3 length: 15 amino acids. V dropped 4 bases and J dropped 4 bases, with 16 bases sitting between them. The germline V gene encodes CDR1 SNHLY and CDR2 FYNNEI. The CDR3 region has the DNA TGTGCCAGCAGTGCCCTGAAGGGGCTCGGCTATGGCTACACCTTC. Encoded protein: CASSALKGLGYGYTF.

The V and J genes are TRBV29-1 and TRBJ1-1, with TRBD1 as a possible D gene (5 bases). The CDR3 consists of 12 residues. The germline V and J ends were trimmed by 6 bases and 5 bases, with 13 bases remaining between them. Germline V CDR1 and CDR2: SQVTM, ANQGSEA. The CDR3 sequence is CSVVAGVTEAFF. CDR3 nucleotides: TGCAGCGTGGTCGCGGGGGTAACTGAAGCTTTCTTT.

To note about this clone: The germline gene is not matched at one end of the junction; a read error may be the cause. The gene calls are TRBV6-1 and TRBJ1-2; maybe TRBD1 (6 bases). CDR1 is MNHNS, CDR2 SASEGT, per germline. The CDR3 spans 14 residues. The CDR3 DNA follows: TGTGCCAGCAGCCTGGACAGTAATAACCATGGCTACACCTTC. Translating it yields CASSLDSNNHGYTF.

The V call is TRBV29-1, the J call TRBJ2-5, with D maybe TRBD2 (5 bases). The CDR3 has 16 amino acids. Germline V lookup: CDR1 SQVTM, CDR2 ANQGSEA. Between the trimmed V and J ends, which lost 3 bases and 1 base, there was a span of 18 bases. For the CDR3, the DNA is TGCAGCGTTGAGGGTCGGGGAGCAGAGCTCCAAGAGACCCAGTACTTC. Its protein product is CSVEGRGAELQETQYF.

This chain uses TRBV18 with TRBJ2-1; 11 bases line up with TRBD2. This CDR3 comprises 15 residues. J gave up 9 bases and V 3 bases, and 7 bases lay outside the gene matches. From germline, CDR1 is KGHSH and CDR2 LQKENI. CDR3 nucleotides: TGTGCCAGCTCACCTCCGGCTAGCGGGGGGTTTGAGCAGTTCTTC. Protein: CASSPPASGGFEQFF.

This chain uses TRBV27 with TRBJ2-5; D unclear. The closer fit of TRBJ2-7 to the DNA end suggests the J call may be wrong. The CDR3 is 13 amino acids. Per the germline V gene, CDR1 is MNHEY and CDR2 is SMNVEV (reference sequence). The CDR3 coding sequence is TGTGCCAGCAGCCTCTCCCTCTCCTACGAGCAGTACTTC. Its protein is CASSLSLSYEQYF.